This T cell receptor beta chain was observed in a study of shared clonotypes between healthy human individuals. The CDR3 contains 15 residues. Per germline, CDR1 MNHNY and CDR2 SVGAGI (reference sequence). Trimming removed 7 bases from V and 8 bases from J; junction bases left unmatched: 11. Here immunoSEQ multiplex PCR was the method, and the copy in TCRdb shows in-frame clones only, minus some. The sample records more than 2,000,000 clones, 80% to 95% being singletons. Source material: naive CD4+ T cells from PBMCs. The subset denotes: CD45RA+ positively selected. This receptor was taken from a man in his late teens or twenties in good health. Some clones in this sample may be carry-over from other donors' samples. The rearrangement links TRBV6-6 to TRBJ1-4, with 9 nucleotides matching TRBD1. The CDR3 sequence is CASTPTDRGEEKLFF. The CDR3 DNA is TGTGCCAGCACCCCAACCGACAGGGGGGAAGAAAAACTGTTTTTT.